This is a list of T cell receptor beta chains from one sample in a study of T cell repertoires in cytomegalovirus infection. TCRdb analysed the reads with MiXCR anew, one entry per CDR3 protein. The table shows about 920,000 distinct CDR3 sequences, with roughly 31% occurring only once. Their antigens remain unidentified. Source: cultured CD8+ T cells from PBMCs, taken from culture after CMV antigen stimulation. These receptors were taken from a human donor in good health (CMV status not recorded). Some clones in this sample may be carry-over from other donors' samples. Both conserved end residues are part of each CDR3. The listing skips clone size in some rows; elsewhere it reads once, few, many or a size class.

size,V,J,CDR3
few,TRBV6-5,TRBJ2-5,CASSYVTNVGDGPQETQYF
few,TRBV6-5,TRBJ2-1,CASSYSRTGEEGYNEQFF
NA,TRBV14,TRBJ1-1,CASSQDRGKAEAFF
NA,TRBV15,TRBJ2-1,CATSRDLGAGNEQFF
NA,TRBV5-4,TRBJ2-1,CASSRGRAGAAPSYNEQFF
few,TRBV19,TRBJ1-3,CASSIGYGVSGNTIYF
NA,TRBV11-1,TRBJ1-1,CASSLRRGRGGTEAFF
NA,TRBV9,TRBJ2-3,CASSVEGTGGTDTQYF
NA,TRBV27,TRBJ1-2,CASSLSFLVGYTF
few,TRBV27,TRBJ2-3,CASIGVDTQYF
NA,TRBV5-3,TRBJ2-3,CASPGRSGGADTQYF
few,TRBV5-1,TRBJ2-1,CASSYLQGEDEQFF
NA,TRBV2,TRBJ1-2,CATHPRLGSGYTF
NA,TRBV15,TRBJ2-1,CATSGRDSNSYNEQFF
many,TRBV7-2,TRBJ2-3,CASTLEAGGSDTQYF
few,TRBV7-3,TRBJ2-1,CASSWSGVPYNEQFF
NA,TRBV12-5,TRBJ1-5,CASAPSQGTYSNQPQHF
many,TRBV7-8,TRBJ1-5,CASSLGVLDRVAQPQHF
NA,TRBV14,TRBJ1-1,CASSQVEWGTEAFF
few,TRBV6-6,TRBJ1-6,CASRVNRGSSPLHF
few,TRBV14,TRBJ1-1,CASSPRDSYMNTEAFF
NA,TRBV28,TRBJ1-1,CVSSPRTDTEAFF
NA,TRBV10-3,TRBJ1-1,CAISEKQGTTEAFF
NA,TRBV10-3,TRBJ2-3,CVSATGGGTDTQYF
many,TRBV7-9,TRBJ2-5,CASRHRDTQETQYF
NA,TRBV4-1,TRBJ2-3,CASSQERGDYTDTQYF
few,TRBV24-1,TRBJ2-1,CATSDPTSGNDNEQFF
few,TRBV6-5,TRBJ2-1,CASSRTSDEQFF
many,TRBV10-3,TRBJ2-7,CAISYGTRYEQYF
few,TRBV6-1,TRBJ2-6,CASSYRFSGANVLTF
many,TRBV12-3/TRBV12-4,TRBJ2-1,CASSLPNYNEQFF